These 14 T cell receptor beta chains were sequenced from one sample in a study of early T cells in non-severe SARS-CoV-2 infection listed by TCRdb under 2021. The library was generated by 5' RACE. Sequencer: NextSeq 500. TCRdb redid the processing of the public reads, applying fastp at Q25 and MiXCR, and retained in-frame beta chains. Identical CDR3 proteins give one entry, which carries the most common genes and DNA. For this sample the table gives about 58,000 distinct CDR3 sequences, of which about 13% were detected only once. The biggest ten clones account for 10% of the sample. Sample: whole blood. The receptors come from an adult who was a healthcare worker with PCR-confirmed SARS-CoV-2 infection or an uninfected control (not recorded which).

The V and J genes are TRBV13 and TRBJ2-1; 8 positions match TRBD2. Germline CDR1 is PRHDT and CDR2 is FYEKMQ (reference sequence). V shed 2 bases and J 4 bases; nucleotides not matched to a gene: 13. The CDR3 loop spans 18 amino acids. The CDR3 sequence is CASSLTPGSGRGYNEQFF. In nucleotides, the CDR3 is TGTGCCAGCAGCTTAACTCCGGGGAGCGGGAGAGGGTACAATGAGCAGTTCTTC. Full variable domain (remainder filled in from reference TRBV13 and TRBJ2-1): AAGVIQSPRHLIKEKRETATLKCYPIPRHDTVYWYQQGPGQDPQFLISFYEKMQSDKGSIPDRFSAQQFSDYHSELNMSSLELGDSALYFCASSLTPGSGRGYNEQFFGPGTRLTVL.

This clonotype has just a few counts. The CDR3 nucleotides are TGTGCCAGCAGCACCAGGGGGGGGCCGATCACTGGCACAGATACGCAGTATTTT. It codes for CASSTRGGPITGTDTQYF. V is TRBV9 and J is TRBJ2-3; D may be TRBD1 or TRBD2 (7 bases each). The CDR3 length is 18 residues. V was clipped by 4 bases and J by 1 base, with 22 bases between them. From germline, CDR1 is SGDLS and CDR2 YYNGEE. Supplemented by reference TRBV9 and TRBJ2-3, the full variable domain reads DSGVTQTPKHLITATGQRVTLRCSPRSGDLSVYWYQQSLDQGLQFLIQYYNGEERAKGNILERFSAQQFPDLHSELNLSSLELGDSALYFCASSTRGGPITGTDTQYFGPGTRLTVL.

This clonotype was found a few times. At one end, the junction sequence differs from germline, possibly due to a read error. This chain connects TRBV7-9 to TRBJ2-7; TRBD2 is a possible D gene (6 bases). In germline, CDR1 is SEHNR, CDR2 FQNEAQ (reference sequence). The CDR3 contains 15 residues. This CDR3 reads CANSSYLGGTYEQYF. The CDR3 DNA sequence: TGTGCCAACAGCTCCTACCTGGGCGGGACCTACGAGCAGTACTTC.

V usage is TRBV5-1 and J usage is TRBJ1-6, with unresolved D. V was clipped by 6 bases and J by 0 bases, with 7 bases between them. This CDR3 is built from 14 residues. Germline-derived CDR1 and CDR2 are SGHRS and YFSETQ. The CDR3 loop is CASNQGSYNSPLHF. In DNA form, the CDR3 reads TGCGCCAGCAACCAAGGCTCCTATAATTCACCCCTCCACTTT.

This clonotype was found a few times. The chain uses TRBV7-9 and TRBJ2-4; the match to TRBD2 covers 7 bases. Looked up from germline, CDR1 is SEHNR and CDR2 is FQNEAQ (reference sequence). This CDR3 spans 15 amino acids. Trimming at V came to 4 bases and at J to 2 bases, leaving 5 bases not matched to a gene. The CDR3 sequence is CASSSGGSSKNIQYF. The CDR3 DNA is TGTGCCAGCAGCTCAGGCGGGAGTTCCAAAAACATTCAGTACTTC. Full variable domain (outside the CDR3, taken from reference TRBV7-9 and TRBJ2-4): DTGVSQNPRHKITKRGQNVTFRCDPISEHNRLYWYRQTLGQGPEFLTYFQNEAQLEKSRLLSDRFSAERPKGSFSTLEIQRTEQGDSAMYLCASSSGGSSKNIQYFGAGTRLSVL.

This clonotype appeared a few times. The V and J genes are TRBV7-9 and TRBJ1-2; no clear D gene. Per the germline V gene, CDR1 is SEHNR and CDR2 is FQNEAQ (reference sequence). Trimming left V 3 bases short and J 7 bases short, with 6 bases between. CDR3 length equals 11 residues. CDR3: CASSFAGGYTF. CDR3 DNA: TGTGCCAGCAGCTTCGCCGGTGGCTACACCTTC.

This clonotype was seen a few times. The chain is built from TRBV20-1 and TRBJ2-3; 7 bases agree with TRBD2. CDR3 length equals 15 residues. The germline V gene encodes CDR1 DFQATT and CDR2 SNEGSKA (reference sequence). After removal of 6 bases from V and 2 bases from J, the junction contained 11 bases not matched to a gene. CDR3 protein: CSAYLTSPNTDTQYF. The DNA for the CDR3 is TGCAGTGCCTACTTGACTAGCCCCAACACAGATACGCAGTATTTT.

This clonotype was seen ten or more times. The CDR3 loop reads CASSLTGLNEQFF. For the CDR3, the DNA is TGTGCCAGCAGCCTGACAGGGCTGAATGAGCAGTTCTTC. The chain links TRBV3-1 to TRBJ2-1; TRBD1 matches 7 bases. The CDR3 spans 13 residues. J gave up 7 bases and V 4 bases, and 4 bases lay outside the gene matches. Germline loops: CDR1 LGHDT, CDR2 YNNKEL (reference sequence).

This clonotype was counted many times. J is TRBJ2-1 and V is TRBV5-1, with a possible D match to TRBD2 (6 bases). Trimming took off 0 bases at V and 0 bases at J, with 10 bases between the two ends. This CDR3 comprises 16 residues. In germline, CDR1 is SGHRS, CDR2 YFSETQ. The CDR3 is CASSLAPRGSYNEQFF. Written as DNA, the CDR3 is TGCGCCAGCAGCTTGGCCCCGCGGGGCTCCTACAATGAGCAGTTCTTC.

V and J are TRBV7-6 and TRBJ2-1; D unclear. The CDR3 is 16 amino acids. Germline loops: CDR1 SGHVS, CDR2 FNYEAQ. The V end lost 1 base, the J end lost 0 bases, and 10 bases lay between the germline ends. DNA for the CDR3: TGTGCCAGCAGCTTAGTTTCCAGATACTCCTACAATGAGCAGTTCTTC. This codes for CASSLVSRYSYNEQFF.

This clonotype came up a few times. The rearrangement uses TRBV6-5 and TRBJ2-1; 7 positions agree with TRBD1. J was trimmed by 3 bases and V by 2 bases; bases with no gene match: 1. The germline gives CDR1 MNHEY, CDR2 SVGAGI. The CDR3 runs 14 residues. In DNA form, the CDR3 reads TGTGCCAGCAGTTACGGGACAGACTACAATGAGCAGTTCTTC. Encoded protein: CASSYGTDYNEQFF.

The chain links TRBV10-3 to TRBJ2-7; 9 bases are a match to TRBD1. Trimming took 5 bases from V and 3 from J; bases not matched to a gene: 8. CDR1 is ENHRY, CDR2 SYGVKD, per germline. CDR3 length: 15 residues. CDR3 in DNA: TGTGCCATCAGTCGAGACAGGGGGGGCCACTACGAGCAGTACTTC. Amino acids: CAISRDRGGHYEQYF.

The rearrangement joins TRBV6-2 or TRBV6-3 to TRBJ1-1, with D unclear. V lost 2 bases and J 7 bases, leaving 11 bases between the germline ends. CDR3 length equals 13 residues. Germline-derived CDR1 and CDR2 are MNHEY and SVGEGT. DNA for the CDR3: TGTGCCAGCAGTTACCCTCCGGACCTTGAAGCTTTCTTT. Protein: CASSYPPDLEAFF.

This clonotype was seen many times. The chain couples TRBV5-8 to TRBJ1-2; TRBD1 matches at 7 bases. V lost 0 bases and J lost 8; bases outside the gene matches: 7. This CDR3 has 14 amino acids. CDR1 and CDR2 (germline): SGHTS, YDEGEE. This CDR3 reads CASSLDRGAGGYTF. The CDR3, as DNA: TGTGCCAGCAGCTTGGACAGGGGCGCAGGAGGCTACACCTTC.